Following are 4 T cell receptor beta chains from one sample sequenced in a study of cytomegalovirus exposure and HLA in healthy donors. Vbeta (60) and Jbeta (13) primers were used in the PCR. Sequencing was performed with immunoSEQ multiplex PCR; in TCRdb, only in-frame clones are kept and a portion is missing. The sample has roughly 130,000 clones; roughly 73% are singletons. The sample comprised PBMCs. Receptors were obtained from a woman aged 35 to 49 in good health and CMV-seronegative.

The rearrangement joins TRBV4-1 to TRBJ2-2; tentatively, D is TRBD1 (5 bases). CDR1 and CDR2 from the germline V gene are MGHRA and YSYEKL. This CDR3 has 15 amino acids. Trimming took 2 bases from V and 7 from J, leaving 14 bases between them. This chain's CDR3 is CASSQSWGLGGELFF. The DNA for the CDR3 is TGCGCCAGCAGCCAATCTTGGGGCCTGGGCGGGGAGCTGTTTTTT.

V is TRBV6-5 and J is TRBJ1-3; TRBD1 might be the D (5 bases). The CDR3 contains 15 residues. Trimming shortened V by 6 bases and J by 4 bases, and 16 bases separated the two germline ends. Germline V gene data show CDR1 as MNHEY and CDR2 as SVGAGI. The CDR3 reads CASSPFRDSGNTIYF. CDR3 DNA: TGTGCCAGCAGCCCATTCCGGGACTCAGGAAACACCATATATTTT.

The chain employs TRBV4-1 and TRBJ1-2, with 8 bases that match TRBD1. Losses at the gene ends were 2 bases for V and 8 bases for J; bases not matched to a gene: 19. This CDR3 comprises 18 residues. CDR1 is MGHRA and CDR2 is YSYEKL in the germline V gene. CDR3 residues: CASSQFPGTGRAVGGYTF. CDR3 DNA: TGCGCCAGCAGCCAATTTCCCGGGACAGGAAGGGCTGTGGGGGGCTACACCTTC.

This clone was counted only a few times. The V and J genes are TRBV6-5 and TRBJ2-7; no clear D. Germline V gives CDR1 MNHEY, CDR2 SVGAGI. The CDR3 covers 16 residues. V was clipped by 2 bases and J by 4 bases, with 18 bases between them. The CDR3 DNA follows: TGTGCCAGCAGTTACGATGTCCGCACGGAGCCTTACGAGCAGTACTTC. This sequence encodes CASSYDVRTEPYEQYF.